The rows below give T cell receptor beta chains drawn from one sample of a study of control samples from healthy donors and cancer patients. Repertoires were generated with immunoSEQ multiplex PCR, while TCRdb's copy carries only in-frame clones and drops some. Among about 96,000 clones listed, approximately 95% were seen once. The sequencing sample was made of blood. These receptors all stem from a man younger than 35 in good health. The CDR3 runs from the conserved cysteine through the conserved F or W. D genes are given only for firm matches. Expanded clones are given a class, and other clones once, few, many or no size at all.

>TRBV4-2|NA|NA|TRBJ1-1
CASSQGGGFRTEAFF
TGTGCCAGCAGCCAAGGAGGGGGGTTTCGGACTGAAGCTTTCTTT
>TRBV7-2|few|NA|TRBJ1-3
CASSTKAGNTIYF
TGTGCCAGCAGCACCAAGGCTGGAAACACCATATATTTT
>TRBV12-3/TRBV12-4|NA|NA|TRBJ1-1
CASSLNEDTEAFF
TGTGCCAGCAGTTTAAACGAGGACACTGAAGCTTTCTTT
>TRBV13|NA|NA|TRBJ2-1
CASSRYGRIRQEENNEQFF
TGTGCCAGCAGCCGCTACGGTAGAATTAGACAGGAAGAAAACAATGAGCAGTTCTTC
>TRBV4-1|NA|TRBD1|TRBJ1-2
CASSQGPGQPNYGYTF
TGCGCCAGCAGCCAAGGGCCGGGACAGCCTAACTATGGCTACACCTTC
>TRBV30|NA|NA|TRBJ1-5
CAWRYPGRGNQPQHF
TGTGCCTGGAGGTATCCAGGGAGGGGCAATCAGCCCCAGCATTTT
>TRBV24-1|NA|TRBD1|TRBJ2-1
CATSASDRDEQFF
TGTGCCACCAGTGCCTCCGACAGGGATGAGCAGTTCTTC
>TRBV2|few|NA|TRBJ1-1
CASSASPGNTEAFF
TGTGCCAGCAGTGCCTCTCCAGGGAACACTGAAGCTTTCTTT
>TRBV4-3|NA|TRBD1|TRBJ2-7
CASSQGRQGFEQYF
TGCGCCAGCAGCCAAGGTCGACAGGGGTTCGAGCAGTACTTC
>TRBV18|NA|NA|TRBJ2-7
CASSPSTYEQYF
TGTGCCAGCTCACCCTCCACCTACGAGCAGTACTTC
>TRBV5-1|NA|NA|TRBJ2-7
CASSSGLHYEQYF
TGCGCCAGCAGCTCAGGACTACACTACGAGCAGTACTTC
>TRBV9|NA|NA|TRBJ2-1
CASSVGSGGSYNEQFF
TGTGCCAGCAGCGTAGGGTCTGGGGGTTCCTACAATGAGCAGTTCTTC
>TRBV27|NA|NA|TRBJ1-2
CASSLYGRVGYTF
TGTGCCAGCAGTTTATATGGTAGGGTTGGCTACACCTTC
>TRBV7-3|NA|TRBD1|TRBJ1-1
CASSDPGTGYTEAFF
TGTGCCAGCAGCGATCCCGGGACAGGGTACACTGAAGCTTTCTTT
>TRBV19|NA|TRBD1|TRBJ1-1
CASSAQTGVFLGEAFF
TGTGCCAGTAGTGCCCAAACAGGGGTATTTTTGGGTGAAGCTTTCTTT
>TRBV5-1|NA|TRBD1|TRBJ2-7
CASSRGQGDSYEQYF
TGCGCCAGCAGCCGGGGACAGGGGGACTCCTACGAGCAGTACTTC
>TRBV5-1|NA|NA|TRBJ1-1
CASSPPGQNTEAFF
TGCGCCAGCAGCCCTCCGGGACAGAACACTGAAGCTTTCTTT
>TRBV7-2|NA|NA|TRBJ2-2
CASSGRVSTGELFF
TGTGCCAGCAGCGGACGAGTGAGCACCGGGGAGCTGTTTTTT
>TRBV27|once|NA|TRBJ2-2
CASGRNTGELFF
TGTGCCAGCGGCAGGAACACCGGGGAGCTGTTTTTT
>TRBV7-9|NA|NA|TRBJ1-3
CASSLLNSGNTIYF
TGTGCCAGCAGCTTACTAAACTCTGGAAACACCATATATTTT
>TRBV7-2|NA|NA|TRBJ1-3
CASSLYAGARGTIYF
TGTGCCAGCAGCCTTTACGCGGGTGCGCGGGGCACCATATATTTT
>TRBV6-4|NA|TRBD1|TRBJ2-3
CASSDSQGADTQYF
TGTGCCAGCAGTGACTCCCAGGGGGCAGATACGCAGTATTTT
>TRBV7-2|NA|NA|TRBJ1-2
CASSAGISYGYTF
TGTGCCAGCAGCGCCGGGATTAGCTATGGCTACACCTTC
>TRBV19|NA|TRBD1|TRBJ1-5
CASSTGTGVGQPQHF
TGTGCCAGTAGTACCGGGACAGGGGTAGGCCAGCCCCAGCATTTT
>TRBV28|NA|NA|TRBJ1-2
CASNSGPPGDTNYGYTF
TGTGCCAGCAATTCCGGGCCCCCGGGAGATACTAACTATGGCTACACCTTC
>TRBV6-4|NA|TRBD1|TRBJ1-1
CASRGQGRNTEAFF
TGTGCCAGCAGGGGACAGGGAAGGAACACTGAAGCTTTCTTT
>TRBV14|NA|NA|TRBJ2-1
CASSQDYSPEQFF
TGTGCCAGCAGCCAAGATTACAGCCCTGAGCAGTTCTTC
>TRBV14|NA|NA|TRBJ1-2
CASSQDLAGHLNYGYTF
TGTGCCAGCAGCCAAGATCTTGCAGGACACCTAAACTATGGCTACACCTTC
>TRBV7-9|NA|NA|TRBJ1-2
CASSLSSTNYGYTF
TGTGCCAGCAGCTTAAGCAGTACTAACTATGGCTACACCTTC
>TRBV27|NA|TRBD2|TRBJ2-1
CATSGGVNEQFF
TGTGCCACGAGCGGGGGGGTAAATGAGCAGTTCTTC
>TRBV5-1|once|TRBD1|TRBJ1-1
CASSLVGQGFFTEAFF
TGCGCCAGCAGCTTGGTTGGACAGGGGTTTTTCACTGAAGCTTTCTTT
>TRBV19|NA|NA|TRBJ1-6
CASSSGRLPPLHF
TGTGCCAGTAGCTCTGGAAGGTTGCCACCCCTCCACTTT
>TRBV5-6|NA|NA|TRBJ2-7
CASSYRVSSYEQYF
TGTGCCAGCTCCTACCGCGTGAGCTCCTACGAGCAGTACTTC
>TRBV6-5|once|NA|TRBJ2-7
CARTQGGEPYEQYF
TGTGCCAGGACCCAGGGGGGGGAACCCTACGAGCAGTACTTC
>TRBV4-2|NA|TRBD1|TRBJ2-3
CASSPRQGSTDTQYF
TGTGCCAGCAGTCCCCGACAGGGAAGCACAGATACGCAGTATTTT
>TRBV6-2/TRBV6-3|NA|NA|TRBJ1-5
CASSVPGQSNQPQHF
TGTGCCAGCAGTGTACCGGGACAAAGCAATCAGCCCCAGCATTTT
>TRBV7-9|few|TRBD2|TRBJ2-5
CASSHDSGTSGGEETQYF
TGTGCCAGCAGCCACGATTCCGGGACTAGCGGGGGGGAAGAGACCCAGTACTTC
>TRBV3-1/TRBV3-2|NA|TRBD2|TRBJ2-5
CASSLRLAGVGETQYF
TGTGCCAGCAGCCTAAGACTAGCGGGAGTGGGGGAGACCCAGTACTTC
>TRBV27|NA|TRBD1|TRBJ1-1
CASSTGQGGTEAFF
TGTGCCAGCAGTACGGGACAGGGGGGCACTGAAGCTTTCTTT
>TRBV15|NA|NA|TRBJ1-6
CATSRDIRLNSPLHF
TGTGCCACCAGCAGAGATATACGCCTGAATTCACCCCTCCACTTT
>TRBV13|NA|TRBD1|TRBJ1-2
CASSFLRAGGGYTDGYTF
TGTGCCAGCAGCTTTCTTCGGGCAGGGGGCGGCTACACGGATGGCTACACCTTC
>TRBV10-2|NA|NA|TRBJ1-1
CASSPPGMTANTEAFF
TGCGCCAGCAGCCCCCCGGGGATGACGGCGAACACTGAAGCTTTCTTT
>TRBV4-1|NA|NA|TRBJ1-1
CASSPREGMNTEAFF
TGCGCCAGCAGCCCCAGGGAGGGGATGAACACTGAAGCTTTCTTT
>TRBV30|NA|NA|TRBJ2-5
CAWSPEVQETQYF
TGTGCCTGGAGTCCAGAAGTACAAGAGACCCAGTACTTC
>TRBV9|NA|NA|TRBJ2-1
CASSAGGTYNEQFF
TGTGCCAGCAGCGCGGGCGGGACCTACAATGAGCAGTTCTTC
>TRBV7-2|once|TRBD1|TRBJ2-5
CASSGDRELGETQYF
TGTGCCAGCAGCGGGGACAGGGAGTTGGGAGAGACCCAGTACTTC